The 30 T cell receptor beta chains in this list originate from one sample, sequenced in a study of blood T cell repertoires in COVID-19. Sequenced by immunoSEQ multiplex PCR; TCRdb stores in-frame clones only, minus some. The table records around 71,000 clones, around 85% of them present only once. The sequenced sample consisted of peripheral blood. The receptors originated from a man aged 70-80 years with acute or convalescent COVID-19.

The sample holds one count of this clone. The chain combines TRBV28 with TRBJ2-1; 14 nucleotides agree with TRBD2. The ends lost 6 bases at V and 12 bases at J; junction bases unmatched: 13. Germline V gene data show CDR1 as MDHEN and CDR2 as SYDVKM. The length of the CDR3 is 16 residues. In DNA, the CDR3 is TGTGCCAGCAGCCACCCGACTAGCGGGAGGGCCGAAGGGCAGTTCTTC. Its protein is CASSHPTSGRAEGQFF.

This rearrangement joins TRBV20-1 to TRBJ1-3; D remains unclear. Trimming left V 3 bases short and J 0 bases short, with 6 bases between. Germline values: CDR1 DFQATT, CDR2 SNEGSKA (reference sequence). The CDR3 contains 13 residues. As DNA, the CDR3 is TGCAGTGCTAGTGGGCCCTCTGGAAACACCATATATTTT. This codes for CSASGPSGNTIYF.

This chain connects TRBV6-2 or TRBV6-3 to TRBJ2-3, with D tentatively TRBD1 (6 bases). Trimming shortened V by 6 bases and J by 3 bases, and 19 bases separated the two germline ends. There are 16 residues in the CDR3. Looked up from germline, CDR1 is MNHEY and CDR2 is SVGEGT. The CDR3 sequence: CASSRDRQQGTDTQYF. CDR3 nucleotides: TGTGCCAGCAGCCGTGACAGGCAACAAGGGACAGATACGCAGTATTTT.

This rearrangement joins TRBV7-9 to TRBJ1-5, with 9 bases aligning to TRBD1. The CDR3 length is 15 residues. Germline CDR1 SEHNR, CDR2 FQNEAQ (reference sequence). Trimming removed 6 bases from V and 5 bases from J; junction bases left unmatched: 8. This chain's CDR3 is CASSSGTGRHQPQHF. The CDR3 nucleotides read TGTGCCAGCAGTTCCGGGACAGGGAGGCATCAGCCCCAGCATTTT. The full variable domain, in which reference TRBV7-9 and TRBJ1-5 provide the parts outside the CDR3, is DTGVSQNPRHKITKRGQNVTFRCDPISEHNRLYWYRQTLGQGPEFLTYFQNEAQLEKSRLLSDRFSAERPKGSFSTLEIQRTEQGDSAMYLCASSSGTGRHQPQHFGDGTRLSIL.

The chain carries TRBV5-1 and TRBJ2-1, with TRBD2 matching over 10 bases. The V segment lost 0 bases and the J segment 7 bases; nucleotides outside the gene matches: 1. This CDR3 spans 14 amino acids. The germline gives CDR1 SGHRS, CDR2 YFSETQ. Here the CDR3 reads CASSLASGGNEQFF. Written as DNA, the CDR3 is TGCGCCAGCAGCTTGGCTAGCGGGGGTAATGAGCAGTTCTTC.

The rearrangement uses TRBV27 and TRBJ2-5; a weak D match, TRBD2 (7 bases). Trimming took 0 bases from V and 5 from J, leaving 16 bases between them. The V gene's germline CDR1 is MNHEY and CDR2 SMNVEV (reference sequence). The CDR3 contains 16 residues. The CDR3 loop reads CASSLSVGGRRETQYF. DNA of the CDR3: TGTGCCAGCAGTTTATCCGTCGGGGGGCGCAGGGAGACCCAGTACTTC.

The chain has TRBV5-1 and TRBJ2-5; D is possibly TRBD2 (5 bases). In germline, CDR1 is SGHRS, CDR2 YFSETQ. The CDR3 spans 14 residues. Trimming removed 4 bases from V and 1 base from J, with 11 bases in between. CDR3 in DNA: TGCGCCAGCAGCGGACTGGGCAGCCAAGAGACCCAGTACTTC. This encodes CASSGLGSQETQYF. Looking up the rest from reference TRBV5-1 and TRBJ2-5 gives the full variable domain: KAGVTQTPRYLIKTRGQQVTLSCSPISGHRSVSWYQQTPGQGLQFLFEYFSETQRNKGNFPGRFSGRQFSNSRSEMNVSTLELGDSALYLCASSGLGSQETQYFGPGTRLLVL.

With respect to this clone: Other DNA sequences in this specimen translate into the identical CDR3. The V gene is TRBV5-1, the J gene TRBJ1-5; possible D gene TRBD1, 6 bases. The germline V gene encodes CDR1 SGHRS and CDR2 YFSETQ. The CDR3 spans 15 residues. The germline V and J ends were trimmed by 4 bases and 1 base, with 12 bases remaining between them. The CDR3 nucleotides are TGCGCCAGCAGCGTGACAGGAGGAAGCAATCAGCCCCAGCATTTT. This sequence encodes CASSVTGGSNQPQHF.

Concerning this clone itself: Different DNA sequences within this sample yield the same CDR3. The V call is TRBV29-1, the J call TRBJ2-3; tentatively, D is TRBD2 (6 bases). Between the trimmed V and J ends, which lost 4 bases and 0 bases, there was a span of 11 bases. Germline V gene sequence: CDR1 SQVTM, CDR2 ANQGSEA. CDR3 size: 14 residues. CDR3 DNA: TGCAGCGTTGCCCGAGGGACTAGCACAGATACGCAGTATTTT. Translating it yields CSVARGTSTDTQYF.

This clone has a single count. The chain joins TRBV11-2 to TRBJ2-5; TRBD2 is a possible D gene (6 bases). The CDR3 contains 15 residues. V lost 8 bases and J 0 bases, leaving 16 bases between the germline ends. Germline-derived CDR1 and CDR2 are SGHAT and FQNNGV. CDR3 in DNA: TGTGCCAGCGCTAGGGACTCGGGGTACCAAGAGACCCAGTACTTC. The encoded protein is CASARDSGYQETQYF.

The rearrangement uses TRBV2 and TRBJ2-1, with 10 bases matching TRBD2. The germline V gene has CDR1 SNHLY and CDR2 FYNNEI. V shed 3 bases and J 3 bases; nucleotides not matched to a gene: 2. This CDR3 region has 15 residues. The CDR3 DNA reads as TGTGCCAGCAGTGACGGGACTAGCGTCTACAATGAGCAGTTCTTC. It specifies CASSDGTSVYNEQFF.

This chain connects TRBV24-1 to TRBJ2-1, with no clear D. V was trimmed by 4 bases and J by 7 bases, leaving 10 bases between them. Germline V CDR1 and CDR2: KGHDR, SFDVKD. The CDR3 has 13 amino acids. The CDR3 region has the DNA TGTGCCACCAGTGACCCGGTCGTAAATGAGCAGTTCTTC. This sequence encodes CATSDPVVNEQFF.

In its sample, this clone was seen once. The V and J genes are TRBV5-6 and TRBJ1-3; D unclear. Per germline, CDR1 SGHDT and CDR2 YYEEEE. This CDR3 is built from 14 residues. The V end lost 1 base, the J end lost 4 bases, and 9 bases lay between the germline ends. The CDR3 coding sequence is TGTGCCAGCAGCTTGAGCGAACCCGGAAACACCATATATTTT. Protein: CASSLSEPGNTIYF.

J is TRBJ2-1 and V is TRBV5-1; TRBD2 matches 14 bases. CDR3 length: 14 amino acids. V lost 4 bases, J lost 14 bases, and 8 bases stayed unmatched. Germline CDR1 and CDR2: SGHRS and YFSETQ. The CDR3 spells CASSPGTSGSLEFF. The CDR3, as DNA: TGCGCCAGCAGCCCCGGGACTAGCGGGAGTTTGGAGTTCTTC.

Remarks on this clone: A junction end diverges from the germline sequence, so it may reflect a read error. This rearrangement joins TRBV11-1 to TRBJ1-3; D uncertain. This CDR3 contains 14 residues. Germline lookup yields CDR1 SGHAT and CDR2 FQDESV (reference sequence). CDR3 region: CASSLAESVDTIYF. The CDR3 nucleotides read TGTGCCAGCAGCCTAGCAGAGTCGGTGGACACCATATATTTT. Based on the CDR3 plus reference TRBV11-1 and TRBJ1-3, the full variable domain is EAEVAQSPRYKITEKSQAVAFWCDPISGHATLYWYRQILGQGPELLVQFQDESVVDDSQLPKDRFSAERLKGVDSTLKIQPAELGDSAMYLCASSLAESVDTIYFGEGSWLTVV.

The chain links TRBV7-3 to TRBJ1-1, with 9 bases identical to TRBD1. Germline V gives CDR1 SGHTA, CDR2 FQGTGA. This CDR3 contains 13 residues. The ends lost 5 bases at V and 6 bases at J; junction bases unmatched: 4. CDR3 nucleotide sequence: TGTGCCAGCAGCCCTCGGACAGGGGCTGAAGCTTTCTTT. Amino acid sequence: CASSPRTGAEAFF.

This clone came up once. The chain joins TRBV6-5 to TRBJ1-2, with TRBD1 matching over 7 bases. The CDR3 totals 14 residues. Germline CDR1 MNHEY, CDR2 SVGAGI. The ends lost 7 bases at V and 9 bases at J; junction bases unmatched: 14. The CDR3 is CASTFLQGTRSYTF. The CDR3 nucleotides are TGTGCCAGCACCTTTCTACAGGGGACCCGGAGCTACACCTTC.

In this sample, this clone turned up once. The chain joins TRBV2 to TRBJ2-4, with a tentative D call TRBD2 (5 bases). CDR1 is SNHLY and CDR2 is FYNNEI in the germline V gene. The CDR3 extends over 14 amino acids. V dropped 2 bases and J dropped 5 bases, with 10 bases sitting between them. CDR3 region: CASSEPGVQNIQYF. CDR3 sequence (DNA): TGTGCCAGCAGTGAACCCGGGGTCCAAAACATTCAGTACTTC.

This clone came up a few times. This chain links TRBV27 with TRBJ2-7; 9 bases fit TRBD1. Trimming at V came to 4 bases and at J to 0 bases, leaving 4 bases not matched to a gene. Germline V lookup: CDR1 MNHEY, CDR2 SMNVEV (reference sequence). The CDR3 contains 15 residues. The CDR3 here is CASSSATGGSYEQYF. The CDR3 DNA sequence: TGTGCCAGCAGTTCCGCGACAGGGGGCTCCTACGAGCAGTACTTC.

The chain recombines TRBV18 with TRBJ1-6; TRBD1 aligns across 12 bases. Germline values: CDR1 KGHSH, CDR2 LQKENI. V gave up 3 bases and J gave up 10 bases; unmatched junction bases: 13. The CDR3 length is 18 residues. The chain's CDR3 is CASSPTGTGGVLESPLHF. The CDR3 DNA sequence: TGTGCCAGCTCACCGACCGGGACAGGGGGCGTTTTGGAATCACCCCTCCACTTT.

The rearrangement links TRBV9 to TRBJ1-3; D remains ambiguous. Trimming removed 4 bases from V and 0 bases from J, with 5 bases in between. This CDR3 contains 13 residues. The germline V gene has CDR1 SGDLS and CDR2 YYNGEE. This CDR3 is CASSYNSGNTIYF. As DNA, the CDR3 is TGTGCCAGCAGCTATAACTCTGGAAACACCATATATTTT.

This clone appeared once. J is TRBJ2-1 and V is TRBV6-5, with 8 bases identical to TRBD1. The CDR3 has 14 residues. The J segment lost 2 bases and the V segment lost 5 bases, leaving 2 bases of the junction unmatched. The germline CDR1 and CDR2 sequences are MNHEY and SVGAGI. The CDR3 region is CASSQGAAYNEQFF. The CDR3, as DNA: TGTGCCAGCAGTCAGGGGGCGGCCTACAATGAGCAGTTCTTC.

The V and J genes are TRBV6-5 and TRBJ1-1; TRBD1 agrees at 7 bases. The CDR3 loop spans 13 amino acids. V lost 9 bases, J lost 1 base, and 5 bases stayed unmatched. Germline V lookup: CDR1 MNHEY, CDR2 SVGAGI. In nucleotides, the CDR3 is TGTGCCAGTACACAGGGGTCGAACACTGAAGCTTTCTTT. Protein sequence: CASTQGSNTEAFF.

J is TRBJ2-5 and V is TRBV7-9; 7 positions match TRBD1. The CDR3 loop spans 13 amino acids. CDR1 is SEHNR, CDR2 FQNEAQ, per germline (reference sequence). Germline trimming cut 4 bases from V and 5 bases from J; bases unmatched to any gene: 4. The CDR3 loop reads CASSSRGPETQYF. The CDR3 DNA reads as TGTGCCAGCAGCTCAAGGGGGCCTGAGACCCAGTACTTC.

V gene TRBV5-1 combines with J gene TRBJ2-1; unclear D gene. This CDR3 region has 11 residues. CDR1 and CDR2 from the germline V gene are SGHRS and YFSETQ. With 6 bases removed from V and 5 bases from J, the gap between germline ends came to 6 bases. CDR3 nucleotides: TGCGCCAGCACTGTTCACAATGAGCAGTTCTTC. This translates into CASTVHNEQFF.

This sequence joins TRBV7-8 and TRBJ2-7; the match to TRBD2 covers 13 bases. This CDR3 has 16 amino acids. With 3 bases clipped from V and 0 bases from J, the junction kept 2 bases outside the gene matches. Germline CDR1 reads SGHVS; CDR2 reads FQNEAQ. As DNA, the CDR3 is TGTGCCAGCAGCTTGACTAGCGGGAGGCCCTCCTACGAGCAGTACTTC. Translation: CASSLTSGRPSYEQYF.

The rearrangement links TRBV10-1 to TRBJ2-1; 10 positions agree with TRBD2. The V gene's germline CDR1 is WNHNN and CDR2 SYGVQD (reference sequence). After removal of 3 bases from V and 3 bases from J, the junction contained 17 bases not matched to a gene. The CDR3 is made up of 20 amino acids. The CDR3: CASSDGLDRGLAEIYNEQFF. The CDR3 region has the DNA TGCGCCAGCAGTGATGGGTTAGACAGAGGACTAGCGGAAATCTACAATGAGCAGTTCTTC.

V usage is TRBV11-1 and J usage is TRBJ2-3; TRBD1 aligns across 7 bases. Per germline, CDR1 SGHAT and CDR2 FQDESV (reference sequence). There are 14 residues in the CDR3. Trimming cost V 7 bases and J 2 bases; bases outside gene matches: 6. Written as DNA, the CDR3 is TGTGCCAGCACCACCGGGACAGTCACAGATACGCAGTATTTT. Amino acid sequence: CASTTGTVTDTQYF.

This clone was detected a few times. The chain links TRBV30 to TRBJ1-6; TRBD1 might be the D (5 bases). CDR1 and CDR2 (germline): GTSNPN, SVGIG (reference sequence). The CDR3 is 12 residues long. Trimming left V 4 bases short and J 11 bases short, with 12 bases between. DNA of the CDR3: TGTGCCTGGACAGGGATAGGGCCACCCCTCCACTTT. Translation: CAWTGIGPPLHF.

CDR3: CASSLAILAGGYNEQFF. The CDR3 DNA reads TGTGCCAGCAGCTTAGCGATCCTAGCGGGAGGGTACAATGAGCAGTTCTTC. The genes are TRBV7-2 and TRBJ2-1; 12 bases are shared with TRBD2. CDR3 length: 17 amino acids. Per germline, CDR1 SGHTA and CDR2 FQGNSA. V was clipped by 0 bases and J by 4 bases; unmatched bases: 4.